This T cell receptor beta chain was retrieved from a study of shared clonotypes between healthy human individuals. Repertoires were generated with immunoSEQ multiplex PCR, while TCRdb's copy carries only in-frame clones and drops some. Of hundreds of thousands of clones listed, more than 70% are singletons. J lost 1 base, V lost 2 bases, and 1 base had no gene match. The CDR3 has 14 amino acids. Per the germline V gene, CDR1 is SGHNT and CDR2 is YENEEA. The chain carries TRBV11-3 and TRBJ2-7; TRBD2 matches 8 bases. The material sequenced was memory CD4+ T cells sorted from blood. The subset is: CD45RA-negative fraction. The TCR was taken from a woman aged 30 to 39 in good health. The CDR3 region is CASSLSGSSYEQYF. The DNA of the CDR3 is TGTGCCAGCAGCTTAAGCGGGAGTTCCTACGAGCAGTACTTC.